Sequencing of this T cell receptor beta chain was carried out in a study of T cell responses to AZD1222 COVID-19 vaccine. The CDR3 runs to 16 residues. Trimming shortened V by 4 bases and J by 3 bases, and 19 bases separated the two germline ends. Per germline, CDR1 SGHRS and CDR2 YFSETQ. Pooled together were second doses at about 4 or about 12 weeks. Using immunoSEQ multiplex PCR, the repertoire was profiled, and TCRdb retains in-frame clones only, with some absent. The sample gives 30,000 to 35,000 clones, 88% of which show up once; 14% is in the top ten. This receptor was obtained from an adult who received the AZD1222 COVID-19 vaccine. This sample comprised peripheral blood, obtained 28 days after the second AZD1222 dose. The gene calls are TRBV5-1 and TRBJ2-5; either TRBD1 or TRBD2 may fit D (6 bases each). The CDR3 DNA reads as TGCGCCAGCAGCCCCGGACAGATGGCGGGAAAAGAGACCCAGTACTTC. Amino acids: CASSPGQMAGKETQYF.